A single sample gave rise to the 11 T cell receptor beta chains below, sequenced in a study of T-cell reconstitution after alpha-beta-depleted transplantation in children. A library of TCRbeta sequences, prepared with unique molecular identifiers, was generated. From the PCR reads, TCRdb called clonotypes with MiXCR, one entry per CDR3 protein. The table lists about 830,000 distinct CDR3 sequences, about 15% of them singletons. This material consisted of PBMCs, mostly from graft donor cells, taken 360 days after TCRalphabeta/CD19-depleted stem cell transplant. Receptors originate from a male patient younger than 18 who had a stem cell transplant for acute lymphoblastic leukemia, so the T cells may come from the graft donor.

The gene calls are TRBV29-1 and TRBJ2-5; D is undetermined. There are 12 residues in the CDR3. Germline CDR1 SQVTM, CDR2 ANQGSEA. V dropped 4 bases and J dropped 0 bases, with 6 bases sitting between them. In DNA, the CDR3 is TGCAGCGTTGTAATGGACCAAGAGACCCAGTACTTC. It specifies CSVVMDQETQYF. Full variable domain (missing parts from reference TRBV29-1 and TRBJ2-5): SAVISQKPSRDICQRGTSLTIQCQVDSQVTMMFWYRQQPGQSLTLIATANQGSEATYESGFVIDKFPISRPNLTFSTLTVSNMSPEDSSIYLCSVVMDQETQYFGPGTRLLVL.

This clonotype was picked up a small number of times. CDR3 loop: CSVEDLELVNEQFF. The CDR3, as DNA: TGCAGCGTTGAAGACCTAGAACTAGTAAATGAGCAGTTCTTC. The chain has TRBV29-1 and TRBJ2-1; a possible D gene is TRBD2 (5 bases). CDR1 and CDR2 from the germline V gene are SQVTM and ANQGSEA. The CDR3 totals 14 residues. With 0 bases removed from V and 7 bases from J, the gap between germline ends came to 13 bases.

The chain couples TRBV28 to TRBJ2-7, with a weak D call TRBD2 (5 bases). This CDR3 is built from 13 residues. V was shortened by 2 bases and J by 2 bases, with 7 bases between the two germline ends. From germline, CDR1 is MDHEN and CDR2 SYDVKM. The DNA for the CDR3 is TGTGCCAGCAGTTTAAGGAGGCCCTACGAGCAGTACTTC. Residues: CASSLRRPYEQYF.

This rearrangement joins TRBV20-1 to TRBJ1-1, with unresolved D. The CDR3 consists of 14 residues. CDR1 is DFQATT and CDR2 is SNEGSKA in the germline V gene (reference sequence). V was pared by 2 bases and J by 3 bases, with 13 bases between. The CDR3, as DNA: TGCAGTGCTAGAATCTTCTCTAGGGACACTGAAGCTTTCTTT. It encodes CSARIFSRDTEAFF.

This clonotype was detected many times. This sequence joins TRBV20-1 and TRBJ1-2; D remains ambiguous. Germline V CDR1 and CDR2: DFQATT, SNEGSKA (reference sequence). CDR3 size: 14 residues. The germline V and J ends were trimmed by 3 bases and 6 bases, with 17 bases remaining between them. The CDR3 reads CSASGWNPSDGYTF. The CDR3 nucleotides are TGCAGTGCTAGTGGGTGGAACCCTAGCGATGGCTACACCTTC.

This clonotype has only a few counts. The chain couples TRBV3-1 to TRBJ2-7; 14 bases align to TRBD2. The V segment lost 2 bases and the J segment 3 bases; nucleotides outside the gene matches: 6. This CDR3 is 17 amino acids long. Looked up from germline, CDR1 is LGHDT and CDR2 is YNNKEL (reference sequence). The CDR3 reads CASSQTGTSGSIYEQYF. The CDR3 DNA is TGTGCCAGCAGCCAAACCGGGACTAGCGGGAGTATCTACGAGCAGTACTTC.

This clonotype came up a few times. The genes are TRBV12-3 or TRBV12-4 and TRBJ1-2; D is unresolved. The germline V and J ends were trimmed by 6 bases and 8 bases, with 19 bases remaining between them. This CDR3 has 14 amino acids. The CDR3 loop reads CASSLGSGLGGYTF. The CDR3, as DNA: TGTGCCAGCAGCCTAGGATCCGGACTGGGAGGCTACACCTTC.

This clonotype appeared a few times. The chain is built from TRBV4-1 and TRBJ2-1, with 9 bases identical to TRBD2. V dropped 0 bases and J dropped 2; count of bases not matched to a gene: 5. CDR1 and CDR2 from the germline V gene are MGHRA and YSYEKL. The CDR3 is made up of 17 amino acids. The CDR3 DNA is TGCGCCAGCAGCCAAGATAATAGCGGGAGCGCCTACAATGAGCAGTTCTTC. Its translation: CASSQDNSGSAYNEQFF.

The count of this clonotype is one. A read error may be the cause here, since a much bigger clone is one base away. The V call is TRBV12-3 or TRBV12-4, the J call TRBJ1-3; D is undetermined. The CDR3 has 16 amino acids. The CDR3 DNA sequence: TGTACCAGCAGTTCCTTGAACGGGGTGATAAGGAACACCATATATTTT. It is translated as CTSSSLNGVIRNTIYF.

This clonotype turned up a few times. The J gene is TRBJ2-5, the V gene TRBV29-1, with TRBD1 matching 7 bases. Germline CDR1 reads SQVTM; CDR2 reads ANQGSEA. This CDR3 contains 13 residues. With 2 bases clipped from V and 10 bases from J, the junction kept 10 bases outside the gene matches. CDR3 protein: CSVERDSSMGQYF. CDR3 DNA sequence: TGCAGCGTTGAACGGGACAGTAGTATGGGCCAGTACTTC.

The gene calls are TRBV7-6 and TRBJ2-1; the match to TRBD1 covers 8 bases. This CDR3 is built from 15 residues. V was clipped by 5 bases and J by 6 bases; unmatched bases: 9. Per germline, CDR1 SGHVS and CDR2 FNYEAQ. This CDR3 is CASSAGTGHINEQFF. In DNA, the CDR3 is TGTGCCAGCAGCGCCGGGACAGGCCATATCAATGAGCAGTTCTTC.